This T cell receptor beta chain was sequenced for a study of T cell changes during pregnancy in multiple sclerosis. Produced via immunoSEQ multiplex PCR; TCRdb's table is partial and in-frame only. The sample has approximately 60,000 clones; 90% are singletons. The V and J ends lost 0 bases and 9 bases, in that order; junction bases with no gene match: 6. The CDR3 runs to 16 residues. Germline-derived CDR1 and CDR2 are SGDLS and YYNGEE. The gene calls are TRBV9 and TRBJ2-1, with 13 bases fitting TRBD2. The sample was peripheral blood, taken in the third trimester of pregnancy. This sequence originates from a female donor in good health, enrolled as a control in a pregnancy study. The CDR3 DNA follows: TGTGCCAGCAGCGTAGTTACTAGCGGGGGGGCGGCTGAGCAGTTCTTC. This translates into CASSVVTSGGAAEQFF.